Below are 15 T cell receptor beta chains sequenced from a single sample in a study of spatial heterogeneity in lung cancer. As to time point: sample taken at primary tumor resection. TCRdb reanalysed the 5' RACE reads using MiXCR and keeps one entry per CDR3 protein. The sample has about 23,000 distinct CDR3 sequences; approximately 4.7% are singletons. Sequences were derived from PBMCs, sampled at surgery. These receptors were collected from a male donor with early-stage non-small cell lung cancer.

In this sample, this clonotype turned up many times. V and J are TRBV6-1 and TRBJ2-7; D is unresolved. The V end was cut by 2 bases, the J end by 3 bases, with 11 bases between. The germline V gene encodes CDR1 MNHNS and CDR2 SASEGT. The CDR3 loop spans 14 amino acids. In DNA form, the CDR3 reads TGTGCCAGCAGTGAAACGGCCAGCATCTACGAGCAGTACTTC. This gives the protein CASSETASIYEQYF.

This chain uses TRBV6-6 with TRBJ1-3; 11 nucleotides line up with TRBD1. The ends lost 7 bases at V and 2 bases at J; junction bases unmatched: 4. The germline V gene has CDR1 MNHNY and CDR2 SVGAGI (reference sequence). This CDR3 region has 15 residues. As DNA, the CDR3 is TGTGCCAGCATGGGGGACAGGGGGACTGGAAACACCATATATTTT. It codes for CASMGDRGTGNTIYF.

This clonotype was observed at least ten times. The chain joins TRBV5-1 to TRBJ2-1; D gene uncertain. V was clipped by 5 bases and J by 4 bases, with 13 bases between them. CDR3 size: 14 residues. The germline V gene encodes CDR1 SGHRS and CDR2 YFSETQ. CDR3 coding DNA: TGCGCCAGCAGTATCTCCTTTCGGTACAATGAGCAGTTCTTC. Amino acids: CASSISFRYNEQFF. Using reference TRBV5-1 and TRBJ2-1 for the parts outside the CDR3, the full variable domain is KAGVTQTPRYLIKTRGQQVTLSCSPISGHRSVSWYQQTPGQGLQFLFEYFSETQRNKGNFPGRFSGRQFSNSRSEMNVSTLELGDSALYLCASSISFRYNEQFFGPGTRLTVL.

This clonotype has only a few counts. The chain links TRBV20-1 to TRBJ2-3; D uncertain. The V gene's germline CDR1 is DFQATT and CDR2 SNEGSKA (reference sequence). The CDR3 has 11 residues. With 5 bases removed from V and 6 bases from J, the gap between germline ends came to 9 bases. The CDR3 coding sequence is TGCAGTGCTCCCTATGGGGATACGCAGTATTTT. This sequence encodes CSAPYGDTQYF.

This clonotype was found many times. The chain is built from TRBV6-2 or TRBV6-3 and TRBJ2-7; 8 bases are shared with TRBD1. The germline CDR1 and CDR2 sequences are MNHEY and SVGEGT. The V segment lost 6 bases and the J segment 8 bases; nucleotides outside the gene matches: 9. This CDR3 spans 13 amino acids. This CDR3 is CASRTGTGAKQYF. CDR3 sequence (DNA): TGTGCCAGCAGAACCGGGACAGGCGCCAAGCAGTACTTC.

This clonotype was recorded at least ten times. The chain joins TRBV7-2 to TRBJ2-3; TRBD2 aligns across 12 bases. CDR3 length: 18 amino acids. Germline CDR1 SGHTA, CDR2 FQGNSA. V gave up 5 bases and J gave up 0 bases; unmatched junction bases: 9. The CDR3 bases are TGTGCCAGCAGCCGGGTGGCTAGCGGGGGGGGAAGCACAGATACGCAGTATTTT. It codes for CASSRVASGGGSTDTQYF.

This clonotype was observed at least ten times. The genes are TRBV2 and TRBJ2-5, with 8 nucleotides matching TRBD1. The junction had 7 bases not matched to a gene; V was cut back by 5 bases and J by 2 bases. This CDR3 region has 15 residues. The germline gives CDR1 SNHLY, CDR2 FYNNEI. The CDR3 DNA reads TGTGCCAGCAGTTCCGGACAGGGATGGCAAGAGACCCAGTACTTC. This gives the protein CASSSGQGWQETQYF.

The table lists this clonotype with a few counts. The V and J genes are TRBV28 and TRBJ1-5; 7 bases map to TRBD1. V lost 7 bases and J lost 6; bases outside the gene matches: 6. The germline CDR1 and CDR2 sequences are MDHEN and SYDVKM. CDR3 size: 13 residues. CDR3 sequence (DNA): TGTGCCAGCAAGCAGGGGGGAAGTCAGCCCCAGCATTTT. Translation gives CASKQGGSQPQHF.

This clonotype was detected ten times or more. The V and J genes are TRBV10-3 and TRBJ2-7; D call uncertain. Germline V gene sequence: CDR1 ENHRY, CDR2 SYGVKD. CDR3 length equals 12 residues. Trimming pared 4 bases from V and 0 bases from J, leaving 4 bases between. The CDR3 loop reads CAISGNSYEQYF. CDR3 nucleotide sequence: TGTGCCATCAGTGGGAACTCCTACGAGCAGTACTTC.

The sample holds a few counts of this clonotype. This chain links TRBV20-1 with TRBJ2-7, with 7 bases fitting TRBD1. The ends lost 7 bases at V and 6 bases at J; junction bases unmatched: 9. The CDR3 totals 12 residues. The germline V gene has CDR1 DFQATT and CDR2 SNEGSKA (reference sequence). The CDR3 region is CSVGDRRGEQYF. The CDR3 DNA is TGCAGTGTTGGGGACAGACGGGGCGAGCAGTACTTC.

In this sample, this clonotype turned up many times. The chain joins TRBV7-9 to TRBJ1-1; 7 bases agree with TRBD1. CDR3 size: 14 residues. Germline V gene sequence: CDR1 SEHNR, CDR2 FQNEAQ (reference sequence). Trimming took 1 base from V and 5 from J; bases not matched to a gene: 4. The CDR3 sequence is CASSLGQGLTEAFF. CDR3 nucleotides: TGTGCCAGCAGCTTAGGACAGGGACTAACTGAAGCTTTCTTT.

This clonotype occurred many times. CDR3 region: CASSAHDRGRETQYF. The CDR3 region has the DNA TGTGCCAGCAGCGCCCACGACAGGGGGCGGGAGACCCAGTACTTC. V is TRBV9 and J is TRBJ2-5, with 10 bases fitting TRBD1. The CDR3 totals 15 residues. Per germline, CDR1 SGDLS and CDR2 YYNGEE. Trimming took 3 bases from V and 5 from J; bases not matched to a gene: 7.

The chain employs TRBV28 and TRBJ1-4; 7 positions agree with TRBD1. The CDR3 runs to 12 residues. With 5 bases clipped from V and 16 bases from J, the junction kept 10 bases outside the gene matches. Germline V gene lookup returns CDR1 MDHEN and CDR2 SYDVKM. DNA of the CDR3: TGTGCCAGCAGTCTCATCGCCGGACAGGCGTTTTTT. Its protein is CASSLIAGQAFF.

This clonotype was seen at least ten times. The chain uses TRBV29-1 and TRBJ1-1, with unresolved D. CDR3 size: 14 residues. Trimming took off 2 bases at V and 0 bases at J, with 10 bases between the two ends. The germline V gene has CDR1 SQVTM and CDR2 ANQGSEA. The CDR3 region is CSVEPSGLNTEAFF. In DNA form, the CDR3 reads TGCAGCGTTGAACCCTCCGGGTTGAACACTGAAGCTTTCTTT.

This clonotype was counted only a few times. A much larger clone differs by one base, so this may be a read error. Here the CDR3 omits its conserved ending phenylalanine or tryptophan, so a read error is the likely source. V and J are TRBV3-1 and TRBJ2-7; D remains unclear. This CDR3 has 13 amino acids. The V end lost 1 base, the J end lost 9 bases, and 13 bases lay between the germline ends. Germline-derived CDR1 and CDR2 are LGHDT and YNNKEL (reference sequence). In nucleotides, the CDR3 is TGTGCCAGCAGCCAAGGACCAGCTACTGGGCAGTACTAC. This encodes CASSQGPATGQYY.